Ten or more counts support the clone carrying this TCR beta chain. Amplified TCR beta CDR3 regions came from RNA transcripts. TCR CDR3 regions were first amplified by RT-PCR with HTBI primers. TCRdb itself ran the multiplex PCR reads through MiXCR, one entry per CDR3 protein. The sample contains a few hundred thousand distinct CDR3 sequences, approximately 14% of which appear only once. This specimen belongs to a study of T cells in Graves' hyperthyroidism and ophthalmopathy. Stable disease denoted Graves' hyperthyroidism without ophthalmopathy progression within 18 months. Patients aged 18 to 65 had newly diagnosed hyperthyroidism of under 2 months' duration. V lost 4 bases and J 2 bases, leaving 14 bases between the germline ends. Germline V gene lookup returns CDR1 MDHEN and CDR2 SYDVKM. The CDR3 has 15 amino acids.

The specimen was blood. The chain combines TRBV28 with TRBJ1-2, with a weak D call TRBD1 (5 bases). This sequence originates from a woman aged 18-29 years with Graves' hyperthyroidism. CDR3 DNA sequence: TGTGCCAGCAGTTCCCAGGGACGTAAGAACTATGGCTACACCTTC. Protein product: CASSSQGRKNYGYTF.